The rows below give T cell receptor beta chains drawn from one sample of a study of shared clonotypes between healthy human individuals. Only in-frame clones appear in the TCRdb table, and some are missing; sequencing was by immunoSEQ multiplex PCR. The data hold about 2.1 million clones, with roughly 93% observed a single time. Sequencing used naive CD8+ T cells from PBMCs. These receptors were collected from a man aged 18 to 30 in good health. Some clones in this sample may be carry-over from other donors' samples. The CDR3 runs from the conserved cysteine through the conserved F or W. The D gene is left open where the match is weak. Only some rows state a clone size, as once, few, many or a class for expanded clones.

j_gene: TRBJ2-1; v_gene: TRBV7-9; d_gene: TRBD2; abundance: once; CDR3nt: TGTGCCAGCAGCAGAACGGGACTAGCGGACGAGCAGTTCTTC; CDR3aa: CASSRTGLADEQFF
j_gene: TRBJ2-5; v_gene: TRBV18; d_gene: -; abundance: -; CDR3nt: TGTGCCAGCCGCGGACGGATGGAAGAGACCCAGTACTTC; CDR3aa: CASRGRMEETQYF
j_gene: TRBJ2-3; v_gene: TRBV19; d_gene: -; abundance: -; CDR3nt: TGTGCCAGTAGAGACCTAGTGGATACGCAGTATTTT; CDR3aa: CASRDLVDTQYF
j_gene: TRBJ1-1; v_gene: TRBV7-9; d_gene: -; abundance: -; CDR3nt: TGTGCCAGCAGCCCCTCGGAGATGAACACTGAAGCTTTCTTT; CDR3aa: CASSPSEMNTEAFF
j_gene: TRBJ2-5; v_gene: TRBV7-3; d_gene: -; abundance: -; CDR3nt: TGTGCCAGCAGCGCCATCGGGGGAGTTGAGACCCAGTACTTC; CDR3aa: CASSAIGGVETQYF
j_gene: TRBJ2-3; v_gene: TRBV4-1; d_gene: -; abundance: -; CDR3nt: TGCGCCAGCAGCCAGACCTCGAGGGGCACAGATACGCAGTATTTT; CDR3aa: CASSQTSRGTDTQYF
j_gene: TRBJ2-3; v_gene: TRBV14; d_gene: TRBD1; abundance: -; CDR3nt: TGTGCCAGCAGCCAATACAGGGGAAGCACAGATACGCAGTATTTT; CDR3aa: CASSQYRGSTDTQYF
j_gene: TRBJ1-1; v_gene: TRBV7-9; d_gene: -; abundance: -; CDR3nt: TGTGCCAGCAGCTGGGCCGGGAGGGAGGGGCCGAACACTGAAGCTTTCTTT; CDR3aa: CASSWAGREGPNTEAFF
j_gene: TRBJ1-4; v_gene: TRBV4-2; d_gene: -; abundance: -; CDR3nt: TGTGCCAGCAGCCAAGGGTCGAGACAAAGAGTCAAACTGTTTTTT; CDR3aa: CASSQGSRQRVKLFF
j_gene: TRBJ2-7; v_gene: TRBV9; d_gene: -; abundance: -; CDR3nt: TGTGCCAGCAGGGCTGAGGGACCTCCCTACGAGCAGTACTTC; CDR3aa: CASRAEGPPYEQYF
j_gene: TRBJ2-3; v_gene: TRBV7-9; d_gene: TRBD2; abundance: -; CDR3nt: TGTGCCAGCAGCTTATCTAGCGGAGCTACAGATACGCAGTATTTT; CDR3aa: CASSLSSGATDTQYF
j_gene: TRBJ2-7; v_gene: TRBV29-1; d_gene: TRBD1; abundance: -; CDR3nt: TGCAGCGTGGGACAGGGGAGGACGATCGGGAGCCCCCACGAGCAGTACTTC; CDR3aa: CSVGQGRTIGSPHEQYF
j_gene: TRBJ2-7; v_gene: TRBV7-9; d_gene: TRBD2; abundance: once; CDR3nt: TGTGCCAGCAGCGTCCCTCGAACTAGCGGTTCCTACGAGCAGTACTTC; CDR3aa: CASSVPRTSGSYEQYF
j_gene: TRBJ1-2; v_gene: TRBV19; d_gene: TRBD1; abundance: -; CDR3nt: TGTGCCAGTAGTACCTACGGGACAGGGAGCCCTGGCTACACCTTC; CDR3aa: CASSTYGTGSPGYTF